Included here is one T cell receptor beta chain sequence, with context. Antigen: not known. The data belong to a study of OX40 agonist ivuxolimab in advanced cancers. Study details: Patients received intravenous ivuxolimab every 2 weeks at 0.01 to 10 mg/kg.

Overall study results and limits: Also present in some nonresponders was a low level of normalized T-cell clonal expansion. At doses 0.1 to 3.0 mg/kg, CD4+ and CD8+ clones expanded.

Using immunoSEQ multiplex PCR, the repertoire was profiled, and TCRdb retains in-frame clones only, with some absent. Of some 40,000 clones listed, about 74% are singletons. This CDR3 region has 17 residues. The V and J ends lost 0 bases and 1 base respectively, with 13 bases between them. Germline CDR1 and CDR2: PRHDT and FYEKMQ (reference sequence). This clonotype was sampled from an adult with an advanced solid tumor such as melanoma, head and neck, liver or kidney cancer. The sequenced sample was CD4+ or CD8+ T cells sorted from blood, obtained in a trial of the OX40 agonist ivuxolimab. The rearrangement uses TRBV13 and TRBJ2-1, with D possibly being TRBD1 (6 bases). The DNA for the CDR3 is TGTGCCAGCAGCTTAGGATTCCGGGACATATCCTACAATGAGCAGTTCTTC. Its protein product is CASSLGFRDISYNEQFF. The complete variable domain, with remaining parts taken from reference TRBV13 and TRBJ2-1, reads AAGVIQSPRHLIKEKRETATLKCYPIPRHDTVYWYQQGPGQDPQFLISFYEKMQSDKGSIPDRFSAQQFSDYHSELNMSSLELGDSALYFCASSLGFRDISYNEQFFGPGTRLTVL.